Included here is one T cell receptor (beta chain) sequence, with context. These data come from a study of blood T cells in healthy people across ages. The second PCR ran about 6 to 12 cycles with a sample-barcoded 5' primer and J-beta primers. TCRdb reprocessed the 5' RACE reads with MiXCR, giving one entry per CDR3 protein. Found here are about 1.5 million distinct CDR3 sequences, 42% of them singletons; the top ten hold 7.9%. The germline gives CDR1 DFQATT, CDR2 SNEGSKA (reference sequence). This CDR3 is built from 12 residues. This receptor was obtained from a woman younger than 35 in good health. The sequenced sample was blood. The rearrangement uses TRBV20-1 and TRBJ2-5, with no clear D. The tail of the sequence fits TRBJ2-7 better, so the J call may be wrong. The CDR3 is CSIRIFNYEQYF. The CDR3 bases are TGCAGTATAAGGATATTCAACTACGAGCAGTACTTC.